Listed below are T cell receptor beta chains from one sample, sequenced in a study of T-cell memory formation after mild COVID-19. Using its own MiXCR run on the 5' RACE reads, TCRdb lists one record per CDR3 protein. The profile shows around 90,000 distinct CDR3 sequences, 13% of them singletons. The sequencing sample was made of PBMCs or a T cell subset sorted from them (not recorded which). The receptors shown here come from an adult woman who had mild COVID-19 (a few samples of this study predate the infection). Cell type and time point are not known. CDR3s include the opening cysteine and the closing phenylalanine or tryptophan. Each record gives: clone size, V gene, D gene, J gene, CDR3 DNA, CDR3 protein. A D gene is named only where the DNA matches it firmly. Some rows have no size entry. The others give once, few or many, or a class for an expanded clone.

-	TRBV4-1	-	TRBJ1-3	TGCGCCAGCAGCCCCACAGGGCCCTCTGGAAACACCATATATTTT	CASSPTGPSGNTIYF
-	TRBV7-9	-	TRBJ2-1	TGTGCCAGCAGCTTTCCCGCTGGTAATGCGTGGGGGTACAATGAGCAGTTCTTC	CASSFPAGNAWGYNEQFF
-	TRBV20-1	-	TRBJ2-3	TGCAGTGCTGGGAACTACGCATCTCCCGGAGATACGCAGTATTTT	CSAGNYASPGDTQYF
many	TRBV20-1	-	TRBJ2-4	TGCAGTGCTAGAGTATGGGTTGAAGCGAAAAACATTCAGTACTTC	CSARVWVEAKNIQYF
few	TRBV4-2	-	TRBJ1-1	TGTGCCAGCAGCCAAGATTTAGAGGGGAACTCTGAAGCTTTCTTT	CASSQDLEGNSEAFF
-	TRBV6-2/TRBV6-3	-	TRBJ2-1	TGTGCCAGCAGTTGGCAGGACAGCCCCGGCTACAATGAGCAGTTCTTC	CASSWQDSPGYNEQFF
few	TRBV24-1	TRBD2	TRBJ2-5	TGTGCCACCAGTGATCCGAAGACTAGCGGGAGCCAAGAGACCCAGTACTTC	CATSDPKTSGSQETQYF
-	TRBV6-1	-	TRBJ2-1	TGTGCCAGCAGTGAGATTTTGTGGGGCTCATCCTACAATGAGCAGTTCTTC	CASSEILWGSSYNEQFF
-	TRBV24-1	-	TRBJ1-2	TGTGCCACCAGTTCGTTGGATGGAGCTAACTATGGCTACACCTTC	CATSSLDGANYGYTF
few	TRBV27	-	TRBJ2-7	TGTGCCAGCAGTCTAACACGGGCGGTGGGGGAGCAGTACTTC	CASSLTRAVGEQYF
-	TRBV18	TRBD2	TRBJ2-1	TGTGCCAGCTCACCATATAGCGGGGGAAATGGATATGAGCAGTTCTTC	CASSPYSGGNGYEQFF
few	TRBV5-6	-	TRBJ2-5	TGTGCCAGCAACCTAGCGACCGCCCAAGAGACCCAGTACTTC	CASNLATAQETQYF
few	TRBV7-6	TRBD2	TRBJ2-2	TGTGCCAGCAGCTCGTTAGCGGGAGACAACACCGGGGAGCTGTTTTTT	CASSSLAGDNTGELFF
few	TRBV20-1	TRBD1	TRBJ1-4	TGCAGTGCTAGAGGGAGGACAGGGAGGGCTGAAAAACTGTTTTTT	CSARGRTGRAEKLFF
few	TRBV24-1	TRBD1	TRBJ2-1	TGTGCCAGTTTCCGGGACAGGGGGCGTGGGGAGGAGCAGTTCTTC	CASFRDRGRGEEQFF
many	TRBV12-3/TRBV12-4	-	TRBJ2-3	TGTGCCAGCAGCTCAACTGGGACCCCAGGAGATACGCAGTATTTT	CASSSTGTPGDTQYF
few	TRBV27	TRBD1	TRBJ2-3	TGTGCCAGCAGTTCCTCAGGGGGCAACGCAGATACGCAGTATTTT	CASSSSGGNADTQYF
few	TRBV11-2	-	TRBJ2-3	TGTGCCAGCAGCTCCTGGGACTTCACAGATACGCAGTATTTT	CASSSWDFTDTQYF
-	TRBV20-1	-	TRBJ2-7	TGCAGTGCTAGAGATCGGGCAGAGGCCTACGAGCAGTACTTC	CSARDRAEAYEQYF
few	TRBV24-1	-	TRBJ2-7	TGTGCCACCAGTGATGGGGCTTTGGGGCTCTACGAGCAGTACTTC	CATSDGALGLYEQYF
-	TRBV3-1	-	TRBJ1-2	TGTGCCAGCAGCCAATCCGGACCGAACTATGGCTACACCTTC	CASSQSGPNYGYTF
-	TRBV27	-	TRBJ2-7	TGTGCCACCGGGGACCTACTAAGATACGAGCAGTACTTC	CATGDLLRYEQYF
-	TRBV12-3/TRBV12-4	TRBD1	TRBJ2-2	TGTGCCAGCAGTTTAGGGTTAAGGGGGCGAGCCGGGGAGCTGTTTTTT	CASSLGLRGRAGELFF
-	TRBV4-3	-	TRBJ1-1	TGCGCCAGCAGCCAAGATCCAGTCACTGAAGCTTTCTTT	CASSQDPVTEAFF
-	TRBV4-3	TRBD2	TRBJ2-3	TGCGCCAGCAGCCAAGAGCTGGCGGGAGAGGGCACAGATACGCAGTATTTT	CASSQELAGEGTDTQYF
few	TRBV29-1	-	TRBJ2-4	TGCAGCGTCCAGGGCCCGAAAAACATTCAGTACTTC	CSVQGPKNIQYF
few	TRBV9	-	TRBJ2-7	TGTGCCAGCAGCCCGCGGAAGGGCTACGAGCAGTACTTC	CASSPRKGYEQYF
few	TRBV4-3	-	TRBJ2-7	TGCGCCAGCAGCCCCGGGCCTAGGGAGATTCCCCGAGGTTTGTACTTC	CASSPGPREIPRGLYF
few	TRBV18	-	TRBJ2-7	TGTGCCAGCTCCGAACAGGGCCACTACGAGCAGTACTTC	CASSEQGHYEQYF
few	TRBV7-6	-	TRBJ1-5	TGTGCCAGCAGCTTAGACCCAGGACCTTCATATCAGCCCCAGCATTTT	CASSLDPGPSYQPQHF
-	TRBV7-3	-	TRBJ2-2	TGTGCCAGCAGCTTAATCTACGGCACCGGGGAGCTGTTTTTT	CASSLIYGTGELFF
-	TRBV7-9	TRBD2	TRBJ2-7	TGTGCCAGCAGCTTAGGATACGGGACTAGCGGGAGCGAGCAGTACTTC	CASSLGYGTSGSEQYF
few	TRBV4-1	TRBD1	TRBJ1-4	TGCGCCAGCAGCCAAGGGACAGGGTTAGCTGAAAAACTGTTTTTT	CASSQGTGLAEKLFF
-	TRBV4-3	-	TRBJ2-3	TGCGCCAGCAGCCAAGATCGGCTAGGAGGGACCCTCTCGGCAGATACGCAGTATTTT	CASSQDRLGGTLSADTQYF
few	TRBV12-3/TRBV12-4	-	TRBJ1-1	TGTGCCAGCAGCCCGACACCTTACACTGAAGCTTTCTTT	CASSPTPYTEAFF
-	TRBV7-6	TRBD1	TRBJ2-7	TGTGCCAGCAGTTTTACTGCCGGACAGGCTGACTTCGAGCAGTACTTC	CASSFTAGQADFEQYF
-	TRBV12-3/TRBV12-4	-	TRBJ1-2	TGTGCCAGCAGCGTTGGGAGCATCTATGGCTACACCTTC	CASSVGSIYGYTF
few	TRBV9	TRBD1	TRBJ2-2	TGTGCCAGCAGCGTGGGACAGGCGAACACCGGGGAGCTGTTTTTT	CASSVGQANTGELFF
-	TRBV5-5	TRBD2	TRBJ2-5	TGTGCCAGCAGCTTGGGTGATAGCGGGGGGCAAGAGACCCAGTACTTC	CASSLGDSGGQETQYF
-	TRBV12-3/TRBV12-4	-	TRBJ1-2	TGTGCCAGCAGCCCCAGGGACGTTGGTGGTCTTTTTGGCTATGGCTACACCTTC	CASSPRDVGGLFGYGYTF
few	TRBV4-1	TRBD1	TRBJ2-5	TGCGCCAGCAGCCAAGGATCGACAGGGCTTCCGTACCAAGAGACCCAGTACTTC	CASSQGSTGLPYQETQYF
few	TRBV5-1	TRBD1	TRBJ2-7	TGCGCCAGCAACCCGGACAGGGGGCCCCACGAGCAGTACTTC	CASNPDRGPHEQYF
few	TRBV7-9	TRBD1	TRBJ2-5	TGTGCCAGCAGATCCCGGGACAGCCAAGAGACCCAGTACTTC	CASRSRDSQETQYF
-	TRBV11-2	-	TRBJ1-1	TGTGCCAGCAGCTTAGATCAGGGGAACACTGAAGCTTTCTTT	CASSLDQGNTEAFF
-	TRBV6-5	-	TRBJ1-1	TGTGCCAGCAGTTACTCGAAGGGGAACACTGAAGCTTTCTTT	CASSYSKGNTEAFF
-	TRBV25-1	-	TRBJ2-3	TGTGCCAGCAGTGATTATGGGTCGAGCACAGATACGCAGTATTTT	CASSDYGSSTDTQYF
-	TRBV7-2	-	TRBJ2-2	TGTGCCAGCAGTCTCAACGGGCCTGGGGAGCTGTTTTTT	CASSLNGPGELFF
few	TRBV6-5	-	TRBJ2-1	TGTGCCAGCAGTGAAGGCCGTGCGGGAATGGTCTATGAGCAGTTCTTC	CASSEGRAGMVYEQFF
few	TRBV7-9	-	TRBJ2-1	TGTGCCAGCAGCTTAGCAGTCAATGAGCAGTTCTTC	CASSLAVNEQFF
few	TRBV10-3	-	TRBJ1-1	TGTGCCATCAGTGAGTCGAGAGGGCTGAACACTGAAGCTTTCTTT	CAISESRGLNTEAFF
-	TRBV11-3	-	TRBJ2-3	TGTGCCAGCAGCTTAGGAATGGGAAGGGCTACGCAGTATTTT	CASSLGMGRATQYF
-	TRBV6-5	TRBD2	TRBJ2-7	TGTGCCAGCAGTCTAGGACTAGCGGGAGATGGGACCGAGCAGTACTTC	CASSLGLAGDGTEQYF